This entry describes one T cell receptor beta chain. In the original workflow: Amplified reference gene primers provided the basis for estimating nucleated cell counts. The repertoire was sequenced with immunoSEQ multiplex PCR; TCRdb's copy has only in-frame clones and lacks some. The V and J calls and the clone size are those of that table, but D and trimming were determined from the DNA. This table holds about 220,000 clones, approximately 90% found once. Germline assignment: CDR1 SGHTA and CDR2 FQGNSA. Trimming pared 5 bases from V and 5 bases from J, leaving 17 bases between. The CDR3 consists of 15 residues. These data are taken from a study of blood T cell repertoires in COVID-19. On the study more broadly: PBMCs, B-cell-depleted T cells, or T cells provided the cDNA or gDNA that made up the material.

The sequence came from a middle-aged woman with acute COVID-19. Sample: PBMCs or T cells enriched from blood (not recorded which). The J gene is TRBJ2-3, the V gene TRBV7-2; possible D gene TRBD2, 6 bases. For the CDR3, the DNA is TGTGCCAGCAGCCCGACCGGAGGGCCCCTAGATACGCAGTATTTT. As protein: CASSPTGGPLDTQYF.